The next 9 T cell receptor beta chains were all read from a single sample in a study of blood T cells in healthy people across ages (dated by TCRdb to about 2015). Receptors were amplified or captured by 5' RACE. The sequencer was an Illumina HiSeq 2500. A second about 7 to 12 cycle PCR used a sample-barcoded 5' primer and a J-beta primer mix. TCRdb reran the public reads through fastp at Q25 and MiXCR, keeping productive beta chains. Rows are unified per CDR3 protein, each entry keeping the most common DNA and genes. Counted in this sample were about 570,000 distinct CDR3 sequences; roughly 28% of them appeared once. The top ten clonotypes cover roughly 18% of the sample. Sequences were obtained from blood. All receptors derive from a woman in her sixties or seventies in good health.

The chain links TRBV6-1 to TRBJ2-3; 13 bases agree with TRBD2. The V gene end was trimmed by 6 bases and the J gene end by 2 bases; junction bases not matched to a gene: 5. Germline-derived CDR1 and CDR2 are MNHNS and SASEGT. The CDR3 is 16 amino acids. CDR3 coding DNA: TGTGCCAGCAGCCGCGGGACTAGCGGGACCACAGATACGCAGTATTTT. The encoded protein is CASSRGTSGTTDTQYF.

This clonotype turned up a few times. The V call is TRBV2, the J call TRBJ1-4; D gene ambiguous. Trimming cost V 2 bases and J 0 bases, with 10 bases left between them. Germline CDR1 reads SNHLY; CDR2 reads FYNNEI. The CDR3 runs to 16 residues. The CDR3 DNA reads as TGTGCCAGCAGTGAACGGCTACCTGCAACTAATGAAAAACTGTTTTTT. Its translation: CASSERLPATNEKLFF.

This chain uses TRBV5-1 with TRBJ2-7; TRBD1 matches at 11 bases. The CDR3 loop spans 14 amino acids. Germline-derived CDR1 and CDR2 are SGHRS and YFSETQ. V was clipped by 5 bases and J by 3 bases; unmatched bases: 4. The CDR3 loop reads CASRRDRGDYEQYF. CDR3 DNA sequence: TGCGCCAGCAGAAGGGACAGGGGGGACTACGAGCAGTACTTC.

This clonotype was recorded once. This chain links TRBV27 with TRBJ1-1; no clear D. Germline CDR1 and CDR2: MNHEY and SMNVEV (reference sequence). The CDR3 sequence is 11 residues long. V was cut by 6 bases and J by 8 bases, with 10 bases left in between. CDR3 DNA sequence: TGTGCCAGCAGCAATTGGGCCGAAGCTTTCTTT. This gives the protein CASSNWAEAFF.

The V and J genes are TRBV7-2 and TRBJ1-4; maybe TRBD1 (5 bases). V was cut by 4 bases and J by 11 bases, with 17 bases left in between. The CDR3 is made up of 14 amino acids. The V gene's germline CDR1 is SGHTA and CDR2 FQGNSA. The CDR3 DNA sequence: TGTGCCAGCAGCTCCTCCGGGGCCGCAGAGAAACTGTTTTTT. Protein product: CASSSSGAAEKLFF.

In this sample, this clonotype turned up a few times. This sequence joins TRBV28 and TRBJ2-7, with a possible D match to TRBD1 (5 bases). Germline assignment: CDR1 MDHEN and CDR2 SYDVKM. The CDR3 is 14 amino acids. The V end was cut by 6 bases, the J end by 4 bases, with 16 bases between. The CDR3 protein is CASRVAGNLYEQYF. The CDR3 bases are TGTGCCAGCAGGGTTGCAGGGAATTTATACGAGCAGTACTTC.

The chain has TRBV11-2 and TRBJ2-5; no reliable D call. The DNA end favors TRBJ2-1, so the J call may be wrong. CDR3 length equals 13 residues. Germline lookup yields CDR1 SGHAT and CDR2 FQNNGV. As DNA, the CDR3 is TGTGCCAGCAGCTTGTCGCTAGACAATGAGCAGTTCTTC. This codes for CASSLSLDNEQFF.

This chain uses TRBV6-5 with TRBJ1-2; 9 bases fit TRBD1. Trimming removed 4 bases from V and 6 bases from J; junction bases left unmatched: 6. Per the germline V gene, CDR1 is MNHEY and CDR2 is SVGAGI. There are 14 residues in the CDR3. Here the CDR3 DNA reads TGTGCCAGCAGTTCACCGGGACAGGGTAATGGCTACACCTTC. As protein: CASSSPGQGNGYTF.

The chain combines TRBV29-1 with TRBJ1-1; a weak D match, TRBD1 (5 bases). Germline lookup yields CDR1 SQVTM and CDR2 ANQGSEA. The CDR3 spans 11 residues. V was shortened by 6 bases and J by 7 bases, with 12 bases between the two germline ends. For the CDR3, the DNA is TGCAGCGTCCGGGGCGGAGTTGAAGCTTTCTTT. It translates to CSVRGGVEAFF.